The sequence of this TCR beta chain was determined in a study of T cell responses to AZD1222 COVID-19 vaccine. General study points: A rise in Spike-specific TCR breadth and depth followed two AZD1222 doses. The study reported that nearly half of spike-specific TCRs target unmutated variant regions. Mostly white British, mostly female donors; authors suggested clonal diversity may be underestimated.

Measured with immunoSEQ multiplex PCR; TCRdb has only the in-frame clones, and not every one. This sample has tens of thousands of clones, with about nine tenths found just once. Germline V gene data show CDR1 as SEHNR and CDR2 as FQNEAQ (reference sequence). With V trimmed by 4 bases and J by 2 bases, 18 bases remained unmatched. CDR3 length: 19 amino acids. As for this clone: As yet, its antigen is unknown.

This receptor was taken from an adult who received the AZD1222 COVID-19 vaccine. The sequences come from peripheral blood, collected 28 days after the second AZD1222 dose. V usage is TRBV7-9 and J usage is TRBJ1-2; 8 nucleotides agree with TRBD1. CDR3 in amino acids: CASSSYPGQDNSLNYGYTF. DNA for the CDR3: TGTGCCAGCAGCTCGTACCCGGGACAGGACAACTCCCTAAACTATGGCTACACCTTC. Combining the CDR3 with reference TRBV7-9 and TRBJ1-2 gives the whole variable domain DTGVSQNPRHKITKRGQNVTFRCDPISEHNRLYWYRQTLGQGPEFLTYFQNEAQLEKSRLLSDRFSAERPKGSFSTLEIQRTEQGDSAMYLCASSSYPGQDNSLNYGYTFGSGTRLTVV.